The clone carrying this T cell receptor (beta chain) occurred a few times. No antigen is known for it. These data are taken from a study of T cells in Graves' hyperthyroidism and ophthalmopathy. Across the study: The initial diagnosis was the point when peripheral blood was collected, ahead of any treatment. Notes on the study in general: The blood repertoire included most of the expanded thyroid clonotypes above 0.001. Ophthalmopathy stood apart from stable hyperthyroidism in a 13 V-J model.

Amplification targeted TCR beta CDR3 regions from RNA transcripts. TCR CDR3 underwent first-round RT-PCR with the HTBI primer set. TCRdb re-derived calls from the multiplex PCR reads in MiXCR, one entry per CDR3 protein. The table includes approximately 640,000 distinct CDR3 sequences, around 15% detected once. The V and J ends lost 1 base and 0 bases respectively, with 13 bases between them. CDR1 is SEHNR and CDR2 is FQNEAQ in the germline V gene (reference sequence). The length of the CDR3 is 17 residues. Diagnoses were made from clinical symptoms, serum measures (thyroxine and TRAb), thyroid ultrasound and orbital computed tomography.

Sequencing was performed on blood. J is TRBJ2-1 and V is TRBV7-9; possibly TRBD2 for D (5 bases). The TCR sequence derives from a woman in her twenties or thirties with Graves' hyperthyroidism. CDR3 sequence reads: CASSLVKRTSSYNEQFF. The CDR3 DNA reads as TGTGCCAGCAGCTTAGTTAAGCGGACCAGCTCCTACAATGAGCAGTTCTTC.